The 11 T cell receptor beta chains given below trace back to one sample, sequenced in a study of cytomegalovirus exposure and HLA in healthy donors. Primers for the PCR totalled 60 Vbeta and 13 Jbeta. Measured with immunoSEQ multiplex PCR; TCRdb has only the in-frame clones, and not every one. The sample has about 140,000 clones, around 85% seen once. What was sequenced was PBMCs. The source is a woman in her forties or fifties in good health and CMV-seropositive.

The chain has TRBV28 and TRBJ1-3; 7 bases line up with TRBD1. Germline V gene lookup returns CDR1 MDHEN and CDR2 SYDVKM. V was clipped by 6 bases and J by 1 base; unmatched bases: 12. The length of the CDR3 is 17 residues. The CDR3 bases are TGTGCCAGCAGCCCCTCTATTGGGACAGATTCTGGAAACACCATATATTTT. This translates into CASSPSIGTDSGNTIYF.

The chain joins TRBV7-8 to TRBJ2-3; the match to TRBD2 covers 9 bases. Germline V gene data show CDR1 as SGHVS and CDR2 as FQNEAQ. The trim removed 7 bases at V and 6 bases at J, leaving 11 bases unmatched. This CDR3 is 15 amino acids long. DNA of the CDR3: TGTGCCAGCACTCGGGGCGGGGGGGCTTCGGATACGCAGTATTTT. Protein: CASTRGGGASDTQYF. Filled out from reference TRBV7-8 and TRBJ2-3, the complete variable domain reads GAGVSQSPRYKVAKRGQDVALRCDPISGHVSLFWYQQALGQGPEFLTYFQNEAQLDKSGLPSDRFFAERPEGSVSTLKIQRTQQEDSAVYLCASTRGGGASDTQYFGPGTRLTVL.

This rearrangement joins TRBV10-1 to TRBJ1-6, with no clear D. The length of the CDR3 is 12 residues. The germline V gene has CDR1 WNHNN and CDR2 SYGVQD (reference sequence). Trimming removed 7 bases from V and 8 bases from J, with 9 bases in between. This chain's CDR3 is CASTYSDSPLHF. The CDR3 nucleotides read TGCGCCAGCACCTATTCGGATTCACCCCTCCACTTT.

V and J are TRBV15 and TRBJ1-2; D may be TRBD1 (6 bases). The germline V and J ends were trimmed by 3 bases and 3 bases, with 14 bases remaining between them. CDR1 and CDR2 (germline): LNHNV, YYDKDF (reference sequence). CDR3 length: 15 residues. The CDR3 is CATSRGALGDYGYTF. CDR3 DNA sequence: TGTGCCACCAGCAGGGGGGCCCTAGGGGACTATGGCTACACCTTC.

The gene calls are TRBV28 and TRBJ1-1; D gene unclear. Germline CDR1 is MDHEN and CDR2 is SYDVKM. This CDR3 has 15 amino acids. Trimming stripped 0 bases from V and 4 bases from J, with 12 bases between. CDR3 sequence (DNA): TGTGCCAGCAGTTTATGGCCGGGTCGTGGCACTGAAGCTTTCTTT. This encodes CASSLWPGRGTEAFF.

In DNA, the CDR3 is TGTGCCAGCAGCTTTCGGACAGGCGTCCGCGAGACCCAGTACTTC. Its translation: CASSFRTGVRETQYF. The chain has TRBV5-4 and TRBJ2-5, with 7 bases identical to TRBD1. Germline CDR1 and CDR2: SGHNT and YYREEE (reference sequence). The CDR3 has 15 amino acids. The V and J ends lost 2 bases and 5 bases, in that order; junction bases with no gene match: 9.

The genes are TRBV7-3 and TRBJ2-3; D is possibly TRBD2 (6 bases). Trimming left V 5 bases short and J 1 base short, with 13 bases between. CDR3 length: 15 amino acids. The germline V gene has CDR1 SGHTA and CDR2 FQGTGA. CDR3 in amino acids: CASSQLAAGTDTQYF. The CDR3 DNA reads TGTGCCAGCAGCCAACTAGCAGCGGGCACAGATACGCAGTATTTT.

V is TRBV7-2 and J is TRBJ1-4; the match to TRBD1 covers 9 bases. The CDR3 loop spans 15 amino acids. CDR1 SGHTA and CDR2 FQGNSA come from the germline V gene. With V trimmed by 5 bases and J by 11 bases, 12 bases remained unmatched. The CDR3 DNA sequence: TGTGCCAGCAGCGTACCACAGGGGGCTTCGGGTAAACTGTTTTTT. Amino acids: CASSVPQGASGKLFF.

This chain connects TRBV11-2 to TRBJ1-6, with 10 bases matching TRBD1. This CDR3 spans 16 amino acids. V lost 4 bases and J lost 10; bases outside the gene matches: 10. The germline CDR1 and CDR2 sequences are SGHAT and FQNNGV. As DNA, the CDR3 is TGTGCCAGCAGCTATTCCGAGACAGGGGGCTTCTCACCCCTCCACTTT. Translated, it gives CASSYSETGGFSPLHF.

V gene TRBV2 combines with J gene TRBJ2-5; no clear D gene. The CDR3 is 13 amino acids. CDR1 and CDR2 (germline): SNHLY, FYNNEI. Between the trimmed V and J ends, which lost 4 bases and 2 bases, there was a span of 8 bases. CDR3 sequence (DNA): TGTGCCAGCAGTGTGCGAGTTCAAGAGACCCAGTACTTC. Protein: CASSVRVQETQYF.

This clone appeared a single time. This rearrangement joins TRBV11-2 to TRBJ2-7; 7 bases agree with TRBD2. J lost 4 bases, V lost 5 bases, and 11 bases had no gene match. The length of the CDR3 is 15 residues. Per germline, CDR1 SGHAT and CDR2 FQNNGV. The CDR3 DNA follows: TGTGCCAGCAGCCCCGGGGTGGGGGAGGGATACGAGCAGTACTTC. Its translation: CASSPGVGEGYEQYF.